This T cell receptor (beta chain) came from a study of somatic mutations in cytotoxic T cells in rheumatoid arthritis. Study in general: A roughly 32 ml EDTA sample of patient blood was drawn right after diagnosis, before any treatment. Purity of nearly 100% was reached when some V beta antibody-stained T-cell populations were flow-sorted, including V beta1+ cells sequenced for TCRB. Study-level findings and limits: Clonality measured in CD8+ T cells did not differ significantly between rheumatoid arthritis patients and age-matched healthy controls. The CD8+ clonality of rheumatoid arthritis patients increased with age, whereas that of healthy controls did not.

This CDR3 spans 13 amino acids. The germline CDR1 and CDR2 sequences are SGHVS and FNYEAQ. The ends were cut back, 5 bases at V and 0 bases at J, with 4 bases in the middle. A remark on this clone: What it recognizes is unknown.

Produced via immunoSEQ multiplex PCR; TCRdb's table is partial and in-frame only. The profile shows roughly 32,000 clones, 75% to 85% of them singletons. This TCR was sampled from an adult with rheumatoid arthritis. The material sequenced was CD8+ T cells sorted from blood. The rearrangement uses TRBV7-6 and TRBJ2-2; D not resolved. The CDR3 is CASSTANTGELFF. CDR3 in DNA: TGTGCCAGCAGCACCGCGAACACCGGGGAGCTGTTTTTT. The whole variable domain, remainder taken from reference TRBV7-6 and TRBJ2-2, is GAGVSQSPRYKVTKRGQDVALRCDPISGHVSLYWYRQALGQGPEFLTYFNYEAQQDKSGLPNDRFSAERPEGSISTLTIQRTEQRDSAMYRCASSTANTGELFFGEGSRLTVL.